Given below is one T cell receptor (beta chain) in context. Germline-derived CDR1 and CDR2 are LNHDA and SQIVND (reference sequence). CDR3 length: 13 amino acids. This sample was taken from a study of CD8 T cells in Susac syndrome. A quantity of about 0.5 to 1 ug RNA underwent reverse transcription using random hexamers. TCRdb redid the calling of the immunoSEQ multiplex PCR reads with MiXCR, one entry per CDR3 protein. The sample has roughly 180,000 distinct CDR3 sequences, 90% to 95% seen once; the top ten hold about 0.088%. Sequenced input: CD4+ T cells from PBMCs. This sequence was found in a human donor with multiple sclerosis. V gene TRBV19 combines with J gene TRBJ1-6; no clear D gene. The CDR3 region has the DNA TGTGACACCCACCGGGCCCTTAATTCACCCCTCCACTTT. Amino acids: CDTHRALNSPLHF.